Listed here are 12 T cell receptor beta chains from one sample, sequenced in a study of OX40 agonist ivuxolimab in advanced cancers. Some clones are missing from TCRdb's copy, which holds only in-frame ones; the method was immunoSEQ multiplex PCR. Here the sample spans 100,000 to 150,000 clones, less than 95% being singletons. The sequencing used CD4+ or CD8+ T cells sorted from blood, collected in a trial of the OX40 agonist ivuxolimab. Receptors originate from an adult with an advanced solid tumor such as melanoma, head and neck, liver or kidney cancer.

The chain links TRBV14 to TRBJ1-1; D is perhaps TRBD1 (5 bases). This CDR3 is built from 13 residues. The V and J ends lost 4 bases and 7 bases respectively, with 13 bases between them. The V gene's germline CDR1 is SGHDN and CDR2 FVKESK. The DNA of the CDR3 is TGTGCCAGCAGCCCCCTAGGGGCCGATGAAGCTTTCTTT. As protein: CASSPLGADEAFF.

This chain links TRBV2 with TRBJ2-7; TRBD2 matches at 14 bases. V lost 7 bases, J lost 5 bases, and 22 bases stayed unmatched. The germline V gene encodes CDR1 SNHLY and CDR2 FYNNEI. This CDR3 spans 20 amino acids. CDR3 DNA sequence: TGTGCCAGCACTAGGGACAGACAATCCGGGACTAGCGGGAGCCAGGACGAGCAGTACTTC. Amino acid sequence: CASTRDRQSGTSGSQDEQYF.

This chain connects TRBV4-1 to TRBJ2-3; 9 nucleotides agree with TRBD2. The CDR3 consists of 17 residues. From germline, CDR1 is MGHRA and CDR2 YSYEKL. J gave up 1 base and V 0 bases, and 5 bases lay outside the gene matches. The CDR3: CASSQESSGAGTDTQYF. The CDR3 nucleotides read TGCGCCAGCAGCCAAGAGTCTAGCGGGGCAGGCACAGATACGCAGTATTTT.

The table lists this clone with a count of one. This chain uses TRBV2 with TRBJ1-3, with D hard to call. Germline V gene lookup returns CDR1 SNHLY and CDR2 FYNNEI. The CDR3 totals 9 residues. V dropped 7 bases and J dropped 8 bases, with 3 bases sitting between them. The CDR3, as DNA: TGTGCCAGCAAGGACACCATATATTTT. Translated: CASKDTIYF.

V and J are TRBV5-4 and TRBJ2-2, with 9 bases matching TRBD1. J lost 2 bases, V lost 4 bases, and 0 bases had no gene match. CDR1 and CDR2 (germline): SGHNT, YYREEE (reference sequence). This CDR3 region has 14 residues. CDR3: CASSTGGNTGELFF. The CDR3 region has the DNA TGTGCCAGCAGCACAGGGGGCAACACCGGGGAGCTGTTTTTT. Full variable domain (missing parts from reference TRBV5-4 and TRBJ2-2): ETGVTQSPTHLIKTRGQQVTLRCSSQSGHNTVSWYQQALGQGPQFIFQYYREEENGRGNFPPRFSGLQFPNYSSELNVNALELDDSALYLCASSTGGNTGELFFGEGSRLTVL.

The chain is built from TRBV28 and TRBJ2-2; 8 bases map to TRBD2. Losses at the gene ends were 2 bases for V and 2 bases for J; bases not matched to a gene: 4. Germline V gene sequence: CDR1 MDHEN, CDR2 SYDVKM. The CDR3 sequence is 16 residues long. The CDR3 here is CASSLPSGRNTGELFF. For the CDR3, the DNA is TGTGCCAGCAGTTTACCAAGCGGGAGAAACACCGGGGAGCTGTTTTTT.

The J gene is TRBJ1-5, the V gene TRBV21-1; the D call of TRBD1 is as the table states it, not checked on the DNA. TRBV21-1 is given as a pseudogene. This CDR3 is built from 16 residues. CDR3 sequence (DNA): TGTGCCAGCAGCGCTGGGTCCGGACAGGGGATTCAGCCCCAGCATTTT. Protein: CASSAGSGQGIQPQHF.

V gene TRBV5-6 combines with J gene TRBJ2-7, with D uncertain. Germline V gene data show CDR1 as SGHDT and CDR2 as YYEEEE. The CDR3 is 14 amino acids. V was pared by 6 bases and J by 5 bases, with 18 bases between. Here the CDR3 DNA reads TGTGCCAGCACCGAGCCAGGAAAGTGGAACGAGCAGTACTTC. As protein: CASTEPGKWNEQYF.

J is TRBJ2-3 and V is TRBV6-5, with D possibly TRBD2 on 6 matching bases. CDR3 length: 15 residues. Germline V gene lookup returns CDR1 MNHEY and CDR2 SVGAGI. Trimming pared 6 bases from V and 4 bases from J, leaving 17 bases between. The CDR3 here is CASSRDPGEPDTQYF. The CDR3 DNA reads TGTGCCAGCAGCAGGGACCCGGGGGAGCCAGATACGCAGTATTTT.

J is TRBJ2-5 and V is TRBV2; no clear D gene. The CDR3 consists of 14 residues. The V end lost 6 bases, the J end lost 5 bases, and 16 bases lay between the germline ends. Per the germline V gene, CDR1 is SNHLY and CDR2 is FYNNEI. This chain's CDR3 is CASSVQAALETQYF. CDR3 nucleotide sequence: TGTGCCAGCAGCGTCCAGGCGGCGTTGGAGACCCAGTACTTC. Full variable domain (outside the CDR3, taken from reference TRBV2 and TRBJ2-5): EPEVTQTPSHQVTQMGQEVILRCVPISNHLYFYWYRQILGQKVEFLVSFYNNEISEKSEIFDDQFSVERPDGSNFTLKIRSTKLEDSAMYFCASSVQAALETQYFGPGTRLLVL.

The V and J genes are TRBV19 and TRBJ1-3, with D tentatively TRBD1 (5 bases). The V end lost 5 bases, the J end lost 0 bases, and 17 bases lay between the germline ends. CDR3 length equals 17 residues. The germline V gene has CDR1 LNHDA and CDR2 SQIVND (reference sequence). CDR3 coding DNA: TGTGCCAGTAGTCGGGGGAATAGGGCCTCCTCTGGAAACACCATATATTTT. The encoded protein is CASSRGNRASSGNTIYF. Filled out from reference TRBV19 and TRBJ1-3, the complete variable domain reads DGGITQSPKYLFRKEGQNVTLSCEQNLNHDAMYWYRQDPGQGLRLIYYSQIVNDFQKGDIAEGYSVSREKKESFPLTVTSAQKNPTAFYLCASSRGNRASSGNTIYFGEGSWLTVV.

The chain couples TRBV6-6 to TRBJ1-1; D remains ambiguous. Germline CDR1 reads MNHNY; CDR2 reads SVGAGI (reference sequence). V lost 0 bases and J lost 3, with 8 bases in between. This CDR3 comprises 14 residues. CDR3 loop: CASSYSRSDTEAFF. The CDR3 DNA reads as TGTGCCAGCAGTTACTCGCGATCTGACACTGAAGCTTTCTTT.